A single sample is the source of the 21 T cell receptor beta chains below, sequenced in a study of blood T cell repertoires in COVID-19. Method: immunoSEQ multiplex PCR; TCRdb's copy keeps in-frame clones and lacks some. Among around 200,000 clones listed, about 86% were seen once. Sequencing was performed on peripheral blood. The receptor set was obtained from a woman in her sixties with COVID-19, enrolled during active disease.

This clone turned up a few times. V usage is TRBV11-2 and J usage is TRBJ1-2, with D perhaps matching TRBD1 (5 bases). V shed 7 bases and J shed 3 bases, with 21 bases lying between them. CDR3 length: 16 amino acids. The germline CDR1 and CDR2 sequences are SGHAT and FQNNGV. CDR3 nucleotides: TGTGCCAGCACTTCGGACACCCGAATCCTATACTATGGCTACACCTTC. The encoded protein is CASTSDTRILYYGYTF.

The chain recombines TRBV30 with TRBJ2-7; 7 nucleotides align to TRBD1. V shed 1 base, J shed 0 bases, and the junction held 3 bases outside the gene matches. CDR1 and CDR2 from the germline V gene are GTSNPN and SVGIG (reference sequence). CDR3 length: 14 residues. The CDR3 loop is CAWSARGSSYEQYF. CDR3 coding DNA: TGTGCCTGGAGTGCCAGGGGGAGCTCCTACGAGCAGTACTTC.

This chain connects TRBV5-4 to TRBJ1-2, with TRBD1 matching 7 bases. V was pared by 0 bases and J by 2 bases, with 7 bases of the junction left unmatched. Looked up from germline, CDR1 is SGHNT and CDR2 is YYREEE (reference sequence). The length of the CDR3 is 16 residues. The CDR3 loop is CASSLVTGVGNYGYTF. The DNA of the CDR3 is TGTGCCAGCAGCTTGGTTACAGGGGTTGGGAACTATGGCTACACCTTC.

The rearrangement joins TRBV7-8 to TRBJ1-5, with D possibly being TRBD1 (5 bases). The CDR3 spans 15 residues. V lost 2 bases and J 3 bases, leaving 11 bases between the germline ends. Germline CDR1 is SGHVS and CDR2 is FQNEAQ. The CDR3: CASSLSWGLNQPQHF. The CDR3 region has the DNA TGTGCCAGCAGCTTATCATGGGGCCTCAATCAGCCCCAGCATTTT. Variable domain in full (rest from reference TRBV7-8 and TRBJ1-5): GAGVSQSPRYKVAKRGQDVALRCDPISGHVSLFWYQQALGQGPEFLTYFQNEAQLDKSGLPSDRFFAERPEGSVSTLKIQRTQQEDSAVYLCASSLSWGLNQPQHFGDGTRLSIL.

This rearrangement joins TRBV30 to TRBJ2-5, with 12 bases lining up with TRBD1. The CDR3 is made up of 14 amino acids. Trimming removed 4 bases from V and 6 bases from J; junction bases left unmatched: 6. Germline lookup yields CDR1 GTSNPN and CDR2 SVGIG (reference sequence). CDR3 sequence: CAWNIGTGGKTQYF. The CDR3 nucleotides read TGTGCCTGGAACATCGGGACAGGGGGCAAGACCCAGTACTTC.

This rearrangement joins TRBV27 to TRBJ1-6; D unresolved. The CDR3 totals 14 residues. Germline V CDR1 and CDR2: MNHEY, SMNVEV (reference sequence). V was pared by 3 bases and J by 6 bases, with 9 bases between. CDR3 coding DNA: TGTGCCAGCAGTTTTCCGGGGAGTAATTCACCCCTCCACTTT. It translates to CASSFPGSNSPLHF.

This sequence joins TRBV6-5 and TRBJ2-1; TRBD2 matches at 7 bases. V shed 8 bases, J shed 7 bases, and the junction held 8 bases outside the gene matches. There are 13 residues in the CDR3. CDR1 and CDR2 from the germline V gene are MNHEY and SVGAGI. This CDR3 reads CASLMTSSNEQFF. Here the CDR3 DNA reads TGTGCCAGCTTAATGACTAGCTCAAATGAGCAGTTCTTC.

In nucleotides, the CDR3 is TGTGCCAGCAGCCCGCGGACTAGCGGGACATCGGATACGCAGTATTTT. Its translation is CASSPRTSGTSDTQYF. V and J are TRBV7-8 and TRBJ2-3; 12 bases map to TRBD2. Germline loops: CDR1 SGHVS, CDR2 FQNEAQ. The CDR3 is 16 residues long. Trimming cost V 5 bases and J 6 bases; bases outside gene matches: 9.

CDR3 sequence reads: CAMGKGASGSQETQYF. The DNA for the CDR3 is TGTGCCATGGGGAAGGGGGCTAGCGGGTCTCAAGAGACCCAGTACTTC. This rearrangement joins TRBV6-4 to TRBJ2-5; the D gene is possibly TRBD2 (8 bases). The CDR3 totals 16 residues. Germline V CDR1 and CDR2: MRHNA, SNTAGT. The V and J ends lost 10 bases and 2 bases respectively, with 23 bases between them.

This chain joins TRBV27 and TRBJ2-1; a weak D match, TRBD2 (6 bases). The germline V gene encodes CDR1 MNHEY and CDR2 SMNVEV (reference sequence). Trimming removed 5 bases from V and 0 bases from J, with 17 bases in between. The CDR3 is made up of 17 amino acids. CDR3: CASSPIGAGSSYNEQFF. Written as DNA, the CDR3 is TGTGCCAGCAGTCCGATAGGGGCGGGGAGCTCCTACAATGAGCAGTTCTTC.

The genes are TRBV9 and TRBJ2-1; tentatively, D is TRBD2 (6 bases). Trimming took 0 bases from V and 2 from J, leaving 9 bases between them. The CDR3 is made up of 15 amino acids. In germline, CDR1 is SGDLS, CDR2 YYNGEE. The CDR3 loop is CASSVEAGPYNEQFF. CDR3 nucleotides: TGTGCCAGCAGCGTAGAGGCGGGGCCCTACAATGAGCAGTTCTTC.

The CDR3 spells CASSTTGQVQETQYF. The CDR3 nucleotides read TGTGCCAGCAGCACCACCGGACAGGTACAAGAGACCCAGTACTTC. The chain recombines TRBV11-1 with TRBJ2-5; TRBD1 agrees at 7 bases. Trimming removed 5 bases from V and 2 bases from J; junction bases left unmatched: 8. Germline V gene sequence: CDR1 SGHAT, CDR2 FQDESV (reference sequence). The CDR3 sequence is 15 residues long.

The rearrangement links TRBV7-3 to TRBJ2-3, with 7 positions matching TRBD2. The CDR3 length is 16 residues. Unmatched junction bases numbered 7, after V lost 4 bases and J lost 0 bases. Looked up from germline, CDR1 is SGHTA and CDR2 is FQGTGA. The CDR3, as DNA: TGTGCCAGCAGCTCTGCGGGGGTATTAAGCACAGATACGCAGTATTTT. Translation gives CASSSAGVLSTDTQYF.

The CDR3 DNA follows: TGTGCCAGCAGCTTCGCGGACAGGAGGGGGGATGGCTACACCTTC. Translated, it gives CASSFADRRGDGYTF. The chain combines TRBV7-9 with TRBJ1-2; 7 nucleotides agree with TRBD1. The CDR3 totals 15 residues. Trimming at V came to 3 bases and at J to 6 bases, leaving 10 bases not matched to a gene. Looked up from germline, CDR1 is SEHNR and CDR2 is FQNEAQ (reference sequence).

This chain links TRBV4-1 with TRBJ1-4; no firm D call. This CDR3 has 16 residues. CDR1 MGHRA and CDR2 YSYEKL come from the germline V gene. With 2 bases removed from V and 0 bases from J, the gap between germline ends came to 10 bases. CDR3 in amino acids: CASSQLTGATNEKLFF. DNA of the CDR3: TGCGCCAGCAGCCAACTTACCGGTGCAACTAATGAAAAACTGTTTTTT.

The chain employs TRBV7-9 and TRBJ2-3, with 10 bases identical to TRBD1. With 6 bases clipped from V and 10 bases from J, the junction kept 13 bases outside the gene matches. CDR3 length equals 15 residues. Germline V lookup: CDR1 SEHNR, CDR2 FQNEAQ (reference sequence). The CDR3 DNA follows: TGTGCCAGCAGTCGCCCTGGGACAGGGGAAAAGGCGCAGTATTTT. Encoded protein: CASSRPGTGEKAQYF.

The genes are TRBV6-5 and TRBJ2-2; perhaps TRBD1 as D (6 bases). The germline CDR1 and CDR2 sequences are MNHEY and SVGAGI. Trimming stripped 9 bases from V and 4 bases from J, with 15 bases between. The CDR3 loop spans 14 amino acids. The CDR3 coding sequence is TGTGCCAGTCACAGGGAAAGTGGCACCGGGGAGCTGTTTTTT. Amino acids: CASHRESGTGELFF.

CDR3 loop: CASSSGYTGELFF. As DNA, the CDR3 is TGTGCCAGCAGCTCAGGGTACACCGGGGAGCTGTTTTTT. The V gene is TRBV7-3, the J gene TRBJ2-2, with a possible D match to TRBD1 (5 bases). The CDR3 runs to 13 residues. V lost 4 bases and J lost 3, with 6 bases in between. Germline CDR1 reads SGHTA; CDR2 reads FQGTGA.

The J gene is TRBJ1-4, the V gene TRBV11-2; D gene unclear. From germline, CDR1 is SGHAT and CDR2 FQNNGV. This CDR3 is 14 amino acids long. Trimming removed 5 bases from V and 2 bases from J, with 9 bases in between. CDR3: CASSGTVTNEKLFF. The CDR3 DNA is TGTGCCAGCAGCGGTACGGTTACTAATGAAAAACTGTTTTTT.

This chain connects TRBV12-5 to TRBJ1-5; D is perhaps TRBD1 (5 bases). The germline V gene has CDR1 LGHNT and CDR2 FRNRAP. The CDR3 sequence is 15 residues long. The ends were cut back, 6 bases at V and 6 bases at J, with 18 bases in the middle. The CDR3 coding sequence is TGTGCTAGTGGCCCCCCAGGAGGGGCAATTCAGCCCCAGCATTTT. Translation: CASGPPGGAIQPQHF.

The J gene is TRBJ2-5, the V gene TRBV18; a possible D gene is TRBD1 (6 bases). V lost 6 bases and J 1 base, leaving 15 bases between the germline ends. Germline loops: CDR1 KGHSH, CDR2 LQKENI. This CDR3 has 15 residues. The CDR3 is CASSRDTLIQETQYF. The CDR3 coding sequence is TGTGCCAGCTCCAGGGACACCCTTATCCAAGAGACCCAGTACTTC.